A single sample gave rise to the 8 T cell receptor beta chains below, sequenced in a study of blood T cells in healthy people across ages. Through a sample-barcoded 5' primer and a J-beta primer mix, a second PCR was run for about 6 to 11 cycles. TCRdb reanalysed the 5' RACE reads using MiXCR and keeps one entry per CDR3 protein. The sample consists of hundreds of thousands of distinct CDR3 sequences, around two thirds of them appearing once. The sample taken for sequencing was blood. The receptors were sampled from a man aged 25-45 years in good health.

This rearrangement joins TRBV10-3 to TRBJ2-2; the match to TRBD2 covers 7 bases. Per the germline V gene, CDR1 is ENHRY and CDR2 is SYGVKD. The CDR3 has 13 residues. V shed 6 bases, J shed 6 bases, and the junction held 4 bases outside the gene matches. CDR3 protein: CAIRGLMAGELFF. In DNA, the CDR3 is TGTGCCATCAGGGGACTAATGGCCGGGGAGCTGTTTTTT.

The chain joins TRBV20-1 to TRBJ2-3; either TRBD1 or TRBD2 may fit D (5 bases each). V was trimmed by 4 bases and J by 1 base, leaving 15 bases between them. CDR1 and CDR2 (germline): DFQATT, SNEGSKA (reference sequence). CDR3 length equals 15 residues. CDR3 nucleotides: TGCAGTGCTACGAGCGAGGGACGGGGCACAGATACGCAGTATTTT. The encoded protein is CSATSEGRGTDTQYF.

The chain couples TRBV4-3 to TRBJ2-7, with TRBD1 matching over 8 bases. The junction had 6 bases not matched to a gene; V was cut back by 4 bases and J by 1 base. Per the germline V gene, CDR1 is LGHNA and CDR2 is YSLEER. The CDR3 totals 15 residues. The CDR3 protein is CASSRWTGPSYEQYF. The CDR3 DNA follows: TGCGCCAGCAGCCGGTGGACAGGGCCTTCCTACGAGCAGTACTTC.

The V gene is TRBV7-2, the J gene TRBJ2-3; 14 bases agree with TRBD2. Germline V CDR1 and CDR2: SGHTA, FQGNSA. Unmatched junction bases numbered 10, after V lost 1 base and J lost 1 base. This CDR3 contains 20 residues. This chain's CDR3 is CASSLGTGGLAGGRTDTQYF. CDR3 bases: TGTGCCAGCAGCTTAGGAACCGGAGGACTAGCGGGGGGACGCACAGATACGCAGTATTTT.

This clonotype was counted between two and nine times. V and J are TRBV7-2 and TRBJ1-2, with 8 bases identical to TRBD1. Germline loops: CDR1 SGHTA, CDR2 FQGNSA. The CDR3 loop spans 14 amino acids. Germline trimming cut 5 bases from V and 5 bases from J; bases unmatched to any gene: 7. The CDR3 coding sequence is TGTGCCAGCAGCGACGGACAGGGCGGGTATGGCTACACCTTC. This gives the protein CASSDGQGGYGYTF.

J is TRBJ2-5 and V is TRBV5-1; TRBD1 is a possible D gene (6 bases). The CDR3 loop spans 15 amino acids. Per germline, CDR1 SGHRS and CDR2 YFSETQ. Trimming stripped 4 bases from V and 7 bases from J, with 20 bases between. The CDR3 sequence is CASSAGGQGIGTQYF. The CDR3 DNA reads TGCGCCAGCAGCGCCGGTGGTCAGGGGATTGGGACCCAGTACTTC.

This chain uses TRBV20-1 with TRBJ2-4; TRBD1 might be the D (5 bases). The last part of the DNA fits TRBJ2-5 better; the J call may be wrong. CDR3 length: 12 amino acids. Per germline, CDR1 DFQATT and CDR2 SNEGSKA (reference sequence). DNA of the CDR3: TGCAGCAAACAGGAACACCAAGAGACCCAGTACTTC. Amino acid sequence: CSKQEHQETQYF.

The V gene is TRBV7-3, the J gene TRBJ2-3; 9 positions match TRBD2. Germline values: CDR1 SGHTA, CDR2 FQGTGA. The CDR3 consists of 16 residues. V dropped 5 bases and J dropped 3; count of bases not matched to a gene: 9. Here the CDR3 reads CASSPRAGGVTDTQYF. The CDR3 DNA follows: TGTGCCAGCAGCCCAAGAGCGGGGGGCGTGACAGATACGCAGTATTTT.